This T cell receptor beta chain emerged from a study of T cell changes during pregnancy in multiple sclerosis. The CDR3 contains 14 residues. CDR1 and CDR2 from the germline V gene are SNHLY and FYNNEI. V was trimmed by 4 bases and J by 5 bases, leaving 14 bases between them. The table came from immunoSEQ multiplex PCR; TCRdb's copy has only in-frame clones and leaves some out. The table has tens of thousands of clones, roughly 90% seen once. The gene calls are TRBV2 and TRBJ1-2; D may be TRBD1 (6 bases). This receptor was identified in a female donor in good health, enrolled as a control in a pregnancy study. The specimen comprised peripheral blood, sampled after pregnancy. CDR3 sequence: CASSGGLRGYGYTF. The CDR3 bases are TGTGCCAGCAGTGGTGGTCTAAGGGGGTATGGCTACACCTTC.